This is a list of T cell receptor beta chains from one sample in a study of graft-versus-host responses after intestinal transplantation. Their target antigens are unknown. Profiling relied on immunoSEQ multiplex PCR, and the TCRdb table lists in-frame clones only, not all of them. This table has around 90,000 clones, roughly 92% appearing once. The specimen comprised unstimulated CD4+ T cells sorted from spleen or lymph node cells, sampled before intestinal transplant. These receptors were collected from a human donor who received an intestinal transplant. CDR3s include the opening cysteine and the closing phenylalanine or tryptophan. Size tells how often a clone was seen (once, few, many) or the class of an expanded clone, and some rows leave it out.

V gene	J gene	clone size	CDR3 length	CDR3 protein
TRBV6-5	TRBJ1-1	.	14	CASINRAGGTEAFF
TRBV9	TRBJ2-5	once	17	CASSPRTSGRRYETQYF
TRBV28	TRBJ1-2	.	15	CASSLSGWSNYGYTF
TRBV9	TRBJ2-3	.	16	CASSVVRGDTADTQYF
TRBV5-8	TRBJ2-1	once	12	CASNRWEDEQFF
TRBV6-5	TRBJ1-1	.	15	CASSYRGLPRAEAFF
TRBV19	TRBJ2-1	.	13	CASSIVELGEQFF
TRBV30	TRBJ1-2	.	13	CAWSPTRDYGYTF
TRBV10-3	TRBJ1-4	.	17	CAISDPGQATANEKLFF
TRBV27	TRBJ2-7	.	16	CASSLGGTSGRYEQYF
TRBV5-1	TRBJ2-5	once	14	CASLQGERGETQYF
TRBV5-4	TRBJ2-7	once	14	CASSHKGRSYEQYF
TRBV10-2	TRBJ2-3	.	15	CASSDPDRVTDTQYF
TRBV6-1	TRBJ1-6	.	15	CASSEVGQGTSPLHF
TRBV7-3	TRBJ1-1	.	13	CASDRNMNTEAFF